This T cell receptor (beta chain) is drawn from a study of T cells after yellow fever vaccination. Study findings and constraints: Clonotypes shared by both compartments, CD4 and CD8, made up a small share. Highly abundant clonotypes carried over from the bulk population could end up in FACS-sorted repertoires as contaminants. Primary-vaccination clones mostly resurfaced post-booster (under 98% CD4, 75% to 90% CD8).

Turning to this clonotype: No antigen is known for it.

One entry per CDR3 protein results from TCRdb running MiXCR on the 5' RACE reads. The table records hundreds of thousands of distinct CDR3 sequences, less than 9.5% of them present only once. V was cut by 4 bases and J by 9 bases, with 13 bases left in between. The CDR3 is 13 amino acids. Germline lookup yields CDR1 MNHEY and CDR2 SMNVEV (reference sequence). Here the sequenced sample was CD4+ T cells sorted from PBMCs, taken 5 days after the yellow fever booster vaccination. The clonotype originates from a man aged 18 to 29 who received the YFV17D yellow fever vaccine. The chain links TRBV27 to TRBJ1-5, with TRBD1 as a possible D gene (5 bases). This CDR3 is CASSSGGQGPQHF. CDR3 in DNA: TGTGCCAGCAGTTCTGGCGGCCAGGGGCCCCAGCATTTT.